This TCR beta chain was captured in a study of blood T cell repertoires in COVID-19. CDR1 is SGHAT and CDR2 is FQNNGV in the germline V gene. The CDR3 spans 15 residues. V was clipped by 4 bases and J by 5 bases; unmatched bases: 4. Sequencing was performed with immunoSEQ multiplex PCR; in TCRdb, only in-frame clones are kept and a portion is missing. The top ten clones hold about 0.86% of a sample with 350,000 to 450,000 clones, roughly nine tenths of them seen once. The source of this sequence is a woman aged 40-49 years who had been exposed to COVID-19. The chain links TRBV11-2 to TRBJ2-5; 13 bases map to TRBD2. The sample consisted of PBMCs or T cells enriched from blood (not recorded which). The CDR3 nucleotides are TGTGCCAGCAGCTCATCGACTAGCGGGGGGGAGACCCAGTACTTC. This codes for CASSSSTSGGETQYF.